The clone carrying this T cell receptor beta chain was detected once. Its specificity is unknown. Libraries were prepared by immunoSEQ multiplex PCR; TCRdb keeps only in-frame clonotypes and omits some of them. Altogether approximately 44,000 clones are present, 65% to 85% being singletons, with the ten largest covering about 5.5%. This CDR3 has 14 amino acids. The V end lost 6 bases, the J end lost 5 bases, and 16 bases lay between the germline ends. Germline V gene sequence: CDR1 KGHSH, CDR2 LQKENI. The data derive from a study of OX40 agonist ivuxolimab in advanced cancers. Notes on the study in general: Partial responders receiving 0.1-3.0 mg/kg showed among the lowest clonal expansion. Determination of antigen specificity was not performed for the expanded peripheral T cells.

V and J are TRBV18 and TRBJ1-1; D not resolved. The receptor was derived from an adult with an advanced solid tumor such as melanoma, head and neck, liver or kidney cancer. The starting material was CD4+ or CD8+ T cells sorted from blood, obtained in a trial of the OX40 agonist ivuxolimab. The CDR3 sequence: CASSGRLFGTEAFF. The DNA for the CDR3 is TGTGCCAGCTCGGGCAGGTTGTTCGGAACTGAAGCTTTCTTT. Using reference TRBV18 and TRBJ1-1 for the parts outside the CDR3, the full variable domain is NAGVMQNPRHLVRRRGQEARLRCSPMKGHSHVYWYRQLPEEGLKFMVYLQKENIIDESGMPKERFSAEFPKEGPSILRIQQVVRGDSAAYFCASSGRLFGTEAFFGQGTRLTVV.